The sequence of this TCR beta chain was determined in a study of blood T cell repertoires in COVID-19. Study-level information: Samples taken during acute and convalescent COVID-19 were collected in the United States, Italy and Spain. T cells, B-cell-depleted T cells, or PBMCs provided the cDNA or gDNA that served as material.

This clone has only a few counts. Under the authors' procedure: Amplification with reference gene primers provided the estimates of nucleated cell counts. Using immunoSEQ multiplex PCR, the repertoire was profiled, and TCRdb retains in-frame clones only, with some absent. The V and J calls and the clone size are those of that table, but D and trimming were determined from the DNA. Among under 300,000 clones, about 90% were seen once, and the ten largest hold about 2%. Seattle enrolled patients during active infection and tracked them longitudinally. Unmatched junction bases numbered 3, after V lost 4 bases and J lost 3 bases. Per the germline V gene, CDR1 is LNHDA and CDR2 is SQIVND (reference sequence). The CDR3 is 13 amino acids.

The TCR comes from a woman aged 55-75 years with COVID-19, enrolled during active disease. The J gene is TRBJ2-7, the V gene TRBV19, with 7 bases identical to TRBD1. Sequencing was done on a sample of peripheral blood. CDR3 bases: TGTGCCAGTAGTAGACAGGGTATCTACGAGCAGTACTTC. Residues: CASSRQGIYEQYF.